This T cell receptor (beta chain) was profiled in a study of CXCR3-negative and CXCR3-positive naive CD8 T cells. Notes on the study in general: In CXCR3-positive naive cells, the TRB CDR3s were more hydrophobic than in CXCR3-negative naive cells. Relative to memory CD8+ cells, whose diversity was much lower, both naive subsets had comparably high diversity. With surface CD5 comparable between naive subsets, TCR strength was estimated using properties derived from the TRB CDR3.

In terms of frequency, this clonotype is medium-sized. Its target is unknown. Among CD8+ T cells, naive ones were CD45RO-CCR7+CD27+CD95-. The libraries of TRB cDNA were prepared using 5' RACE with UMI labels. After re-calling the 5' RACE reads, TCRdb lists one entry per CDR3 protein, DNA absent. Here the sample table reports around 10,000 distinct CDR3 sequences. The germline gives CDR1 SGHVS, CDR2 FNYEAQ. The CDR3 runs 16 residues. This receptor was identified in a human donor in good health. Some clones in this sample may be carry-over from other donors' samples. This sequence joins TRBV7-6 and TRBJ2-2; TCRdb selects TRBD1, and the lack of DNA leaves this call unchecked. Sequencing was done on a sample of naive CXCR3- CD8+ T cells from blood. Subset defined: CD45RO-CCR7+CD27+CD95- naive CD8+ T cells lacking CXCR3 (TNR3-). This CDR3 is CASSFLLQGNTGELFF.